This T cell receptor beta chain is drawn from a study of response to subunit inactivated influenza vaccine. Deletions cut 5 bases from V and 4 bases from J, with 14 bases between. The V gene's germline CDR1 is MNHNS and CDR2 SASEGT. The CDR3 is 15 residues long. This clonotype was found a few times. TCRdb re-analysed the RT-PCR reads in MiXCR, keeping a single row per CDR3 protein. Here the sample spans 500,000 to 600,000 distinct CDR3 sequences, 16% being singletons. The chain employs TRBV6-1 and TRBJ2-2; a possible D gene is TRBD1 (6 bases). The TCR originated in a man aged 50-75 years who received an inactivated influenza vaccine. This material consisted of CD4+ T cells sorted from PBMCs, taken less than 25 months after vaccination. CDR3 protein: CASSKQGLSTGELFF. The CDR3 DNA reads TGTGCCAGCAGTAAACAGGGTTTGAGCACCGGGGAGCTGTTTTTT.